This T cell receptor (beta chain) was observed in a study of cytomegalovirus exposure and HLA in healthy donors. Points from the study as a whole: One later analysis reportedly identified an Asian-associated ancestry cluster that showed fewer N-insertions than the roughly 600-donor mean. A later analysis found that most CMV-associated TCR beta chains appeared HLA-restricted. Prediction of most subjects' HLA-A and HLA-B alleles by TCR beta sequences was reportedly accurate.

CDR1 is SGHVS, CDR2 FNYEAQ, per germline. The V gene end was trimmed by 4 bases and the J gene end by 5 bases; junction bases not matched to a gene: 7. The length of the CDR3 is 14 residues. This clone was observed a handful of times. The antigen is undetermined. The PCR used 60 Vbeta and 13 Jbeta primers. Here immunoSEQ multiplex PCR was the method, and the copy in TCRdb shows in-frame clones only, minus some. The sample contains 140,000 to 150,000 clones, 70% of which appear only once. At collection, donors were nominally healthy, but unrecorded immune exposures were probable. The specimen was PBMCs. This clonotype was obtained from a woman aged 55-70 years in good health and CMV-seropositive. This chain links TRBV7-6 with TRBJ1-1, with 7 positions matching TRBD1. For the CDR3, the DNA is TGTGCCAGCAGCTCCAGGCAGGGGGGAACTGAAGCTTTCTTT. This codes for CASSSRQGGTEAFF.